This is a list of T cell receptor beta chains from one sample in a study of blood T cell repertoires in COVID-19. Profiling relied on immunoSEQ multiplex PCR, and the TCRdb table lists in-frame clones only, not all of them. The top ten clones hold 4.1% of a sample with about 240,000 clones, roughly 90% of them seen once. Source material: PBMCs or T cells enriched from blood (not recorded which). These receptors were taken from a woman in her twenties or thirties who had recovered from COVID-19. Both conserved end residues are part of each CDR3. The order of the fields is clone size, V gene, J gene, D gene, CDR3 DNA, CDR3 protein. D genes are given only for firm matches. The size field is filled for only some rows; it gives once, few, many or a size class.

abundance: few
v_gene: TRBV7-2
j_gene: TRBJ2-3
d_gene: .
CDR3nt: TGTGCCAGCAGCATTTTTCAGGGGGATACGCAGTATTTT
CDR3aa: CASSIFQGDTQYF

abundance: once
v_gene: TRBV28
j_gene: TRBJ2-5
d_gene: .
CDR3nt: TGTGCCAGCAGCTCGAACACAGACAGAGAAGAGACCCAGTACTTC
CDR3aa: CASSSNTDREETQYF

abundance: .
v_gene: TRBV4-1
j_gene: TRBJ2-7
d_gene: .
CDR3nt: TGCGCCAGCAGCCAACAGACACTCGACGGGGGCTCCTACGAGCAGTACTTC
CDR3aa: CASSQQTLDGGSYEQYF

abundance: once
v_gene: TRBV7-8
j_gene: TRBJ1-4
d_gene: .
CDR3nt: TGTGCCAGCAGCTTAGGATACGGGGGAGCAACTAATGAAAAACTGTTTTTT
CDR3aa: CASSLGYGGATNEKLFF

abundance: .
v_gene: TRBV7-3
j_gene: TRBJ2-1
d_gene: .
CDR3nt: TGTGCCAGCAGCCGCGCCCCAAGCTCCTACTACAATGAGCAGTTCTTC
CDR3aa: CASSRAPSSYYNEQFF

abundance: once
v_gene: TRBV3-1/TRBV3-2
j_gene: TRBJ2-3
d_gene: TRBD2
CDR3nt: TGTGCCAGCAGCCCCGGACTAGCGGTCACAGATACGCAGTATTTT
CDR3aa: CASSPGLAVTDTQYF

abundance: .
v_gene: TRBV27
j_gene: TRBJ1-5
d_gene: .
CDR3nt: TGTGCCAGCAGAGTAAGGGGGGAGGGCCAGCCCCAGCATTTT
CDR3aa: CASRVRGEGQPQHF

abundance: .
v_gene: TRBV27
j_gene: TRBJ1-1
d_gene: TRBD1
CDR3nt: TGTGCCAGCAGTTTATACCAGACAGGGTACGGCACTGAAGCTTTCTTT
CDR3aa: CASSLYQTGYGTEAFF

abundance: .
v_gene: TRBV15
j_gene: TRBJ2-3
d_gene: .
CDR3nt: TGTGCCACCAGCGCCTCGGGACTGAGCACAGATACGCAGTATTTT
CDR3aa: CATSASGLSTDTQYF

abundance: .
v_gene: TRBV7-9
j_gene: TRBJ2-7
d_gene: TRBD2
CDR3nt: TGTGCCAGCAGCTTAGGGGGACTAGCTGCCGAGCAGTACTTC
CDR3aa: CASSLGGLAAEQYF

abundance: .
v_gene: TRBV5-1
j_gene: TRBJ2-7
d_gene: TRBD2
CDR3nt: TGCGCCAGCAGCTCAGGGACTAGCGGAAGAGAGCAGTACTTC
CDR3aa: CASSSGTSGREQYF

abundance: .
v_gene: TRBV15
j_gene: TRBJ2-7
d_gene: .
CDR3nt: TGTGCCACCAGCAGAGATAAAGGACAGACCTACGAGCAGTACTTC
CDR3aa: CATSRDKGQTYEQYF

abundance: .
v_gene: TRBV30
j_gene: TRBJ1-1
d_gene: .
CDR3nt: TGTGCCTGGAGGTGGGGAGGCACTGAAGCTTTCTTT
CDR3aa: CAWRWGGTEAFF

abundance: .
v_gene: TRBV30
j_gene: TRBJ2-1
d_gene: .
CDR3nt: TGTGCCTGGAGTGTACTCACCCACAATGAGCAGTTCTTC
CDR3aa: CAWSVLTHNEQFF

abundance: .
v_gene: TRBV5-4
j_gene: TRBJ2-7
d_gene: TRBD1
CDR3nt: TGTGCCAGCAGCCCGGGACAGGGGGCTTCCTACGAGCAGTACTTC
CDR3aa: CASSPGQGASYEQYF

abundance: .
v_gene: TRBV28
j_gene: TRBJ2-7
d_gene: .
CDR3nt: TGTGCCACCCGCGGGGCCCCCCTCAACGAGCAGTACTTC
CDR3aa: CATRGAPLNEQYF

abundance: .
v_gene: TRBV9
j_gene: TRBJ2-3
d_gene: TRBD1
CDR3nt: TGTGCCAGCAGCGTAGGGGGACAGGGTCTCTCAGATACGCAGTATTTT
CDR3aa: CASSVGGQGLSDTQYF

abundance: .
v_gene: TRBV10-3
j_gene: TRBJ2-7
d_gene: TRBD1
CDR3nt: TGTGCCATCAGTGAGTCAGGACAGGGCTCTTACGAGCAGTACTTC
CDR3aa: CAISESGQGSYEQYF

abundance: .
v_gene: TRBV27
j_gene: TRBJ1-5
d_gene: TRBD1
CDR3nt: TGTGCCAGCAAAATCCGACAGGGAAATCAGCCCCAGCATTTT
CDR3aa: CASKIRQGNQPQHF

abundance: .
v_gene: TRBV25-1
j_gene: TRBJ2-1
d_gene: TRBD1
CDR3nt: TGTGCCAGCAGCGAACTAACAGGGGGTGCCTACAATGAGCAGTTCTTC
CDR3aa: CASSELTGGAYNEQFF

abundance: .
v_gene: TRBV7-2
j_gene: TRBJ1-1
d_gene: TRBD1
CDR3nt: TGTGCCAGCAGCTTTTTGACAGGGGGCGTCACTGAAGCTTTCTTT
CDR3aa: CASSFLTGGVTEAFF

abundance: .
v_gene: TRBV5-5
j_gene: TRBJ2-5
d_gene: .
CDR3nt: TGTGCCAGCCACGGGAGTCCCCAAGAGACCCAGTACTTC
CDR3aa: CASHGSPQETQYF

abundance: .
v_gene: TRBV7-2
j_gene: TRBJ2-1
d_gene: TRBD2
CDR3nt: TGTGCCAGCAGCCAGGCTGCCCACGGGAGGGCCTCCTACAATGAGCAGTTCTTC
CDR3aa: CASSQAAHGRASYNEQFF

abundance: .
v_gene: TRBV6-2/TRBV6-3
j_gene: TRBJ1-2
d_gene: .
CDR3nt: TGTGCCAGCAGTGACCCGGGGGTGAGGAACTATGGCTACACCTTC
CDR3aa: CASSDPGVRNYGYTF

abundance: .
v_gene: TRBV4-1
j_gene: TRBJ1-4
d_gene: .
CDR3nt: TGCGCCAGCAGCCAAACCCGGTCCGAAAAACTGTTTTTT
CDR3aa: CASSQTRSEKLFF

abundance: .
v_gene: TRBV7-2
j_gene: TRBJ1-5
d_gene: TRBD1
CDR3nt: TGTGCCAGCAGCACGACAGGGGGGGGTTATAGCAATCAGCCCCAGCATTTT
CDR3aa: CASSTTGGGYSNQPQHF

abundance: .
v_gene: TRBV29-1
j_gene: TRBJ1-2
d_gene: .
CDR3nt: TGCAGCGTTGAAGGCAGTGACTATGGCTACACCTTC
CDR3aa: CSVEGSDYGYTF

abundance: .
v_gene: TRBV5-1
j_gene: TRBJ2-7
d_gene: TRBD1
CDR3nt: TGCGCCAGCAGCTCGGGACAGTCTCTACGCTCCTACGAGCAGTACTTC
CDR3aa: CASSSGQSLRSYEQYF

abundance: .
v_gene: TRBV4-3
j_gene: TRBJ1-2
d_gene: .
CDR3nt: TGCGCCAGCAGCCAAGTGTACAGCAGCTCGTATGGCTACACCTTC
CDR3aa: CASSQVYSSSYGYTF

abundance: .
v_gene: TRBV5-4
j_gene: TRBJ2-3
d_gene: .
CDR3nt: TGTGCCAGCAGACTAGACACAGATACGCAGTATTTT
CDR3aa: CASRLDTDTQYF

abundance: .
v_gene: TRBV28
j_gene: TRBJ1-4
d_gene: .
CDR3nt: TGTGCCAGCAGTATAACGGGTCTCGCAGCAACTAATGAAAAACTGTTTTTT
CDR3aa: CASSITGLAATNEKLFF

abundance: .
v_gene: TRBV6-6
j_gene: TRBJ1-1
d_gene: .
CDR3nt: TGTGCCAGCAGACAGTCTCTGAACACTGAAGCTTTCTTT
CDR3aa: CASRQSLNTEAFF

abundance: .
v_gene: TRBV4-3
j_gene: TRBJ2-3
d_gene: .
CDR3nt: TGCGCCAGCAGCCAAGCCTTGACAGATACGCAGTATTTT
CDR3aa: CASSQALTDTQYF

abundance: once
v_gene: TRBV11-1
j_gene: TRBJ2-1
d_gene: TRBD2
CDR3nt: TGTGCCAGCAGCTTAGTGAGCAGCGGGGCCAATGAGCAGTTCTTC
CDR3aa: CASSLVSSGANEQFF

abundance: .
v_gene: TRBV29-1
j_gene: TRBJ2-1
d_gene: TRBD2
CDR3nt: TGCAGCGGACGGACTAGCGGGTACAATGAGCAGTTCTTC
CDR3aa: CSGRTSGYNEQFF

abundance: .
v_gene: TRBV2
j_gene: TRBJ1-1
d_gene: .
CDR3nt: TGTGCCAGCAGTGGCATAGAAAACACTGAAGCTTTCTTT
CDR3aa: CASSGIENTEAFF

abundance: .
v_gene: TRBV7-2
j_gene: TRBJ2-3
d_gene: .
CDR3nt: TGTGCCAGCAGCTTATATCTGTTCACAGATACGCAGTATTTT
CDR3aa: CASSLYLFTDTQYF

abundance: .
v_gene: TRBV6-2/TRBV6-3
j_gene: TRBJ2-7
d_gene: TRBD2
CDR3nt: TGTGCCAGCAGTGCCGGGACTAGCGCTTACGAGCAGTACTTC
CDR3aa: CASSAGTSAYEQYF

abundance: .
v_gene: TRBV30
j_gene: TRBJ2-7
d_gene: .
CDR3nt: TGTGCCTGGAGAGACGAGGGGGTCTCCTACGAGCAGTACTTC
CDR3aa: CAWRDEGVSYEQYF

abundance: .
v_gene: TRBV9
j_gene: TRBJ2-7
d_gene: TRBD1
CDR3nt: TGTGCCAGCAGCAACACCGGGACAGGGCCCTACGAGCAGTACTTC
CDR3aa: CASSNTGTGPYEQYF